This T cell receptor (beta chain) was sequenced for a study of cytomegalovirus exposure and HLA in healthy donors. V gave up 4 bases and J gave up 5 bases, with 18 bases separating them. The germline V gene has CDR1 SGHNT and CDR2 YYREEE (reference sequence). This CDR3 has 15 residues. Researchers ran the PCR with 60 Vbeta and 13 Jbeta primers. Here immunoSEQ multiplex PCR was the method, and the copy in TCRdb shows in-frame clones only, minus some. The sample includes under 150,000 clones, around three quarters of them seen just once. The specimen was PBMCs. V is TRBV5-4 and J is TRBJ2-5; D is perhaps TRBD2 (6 bases). The source is a woman in her 40s in good health and CMV-seropositive. This CDR3 reads CASSPGRSAWETQYF. DNA for the CDR3: TGTGCCAGCAGCCCTGGGAGGTCAGCTTGGGAGACCCAGTACTTC.